These 3 T cell receptor beta chains came from one sample sequenced in a study of cytomegalovirus exposure and HLA in healthy donors. Using immunoSEQ multiplex PCR, the repertoire was profiled, and TCRdb retains in-frame clones only, with some absent. The sample yields about 130,000 clones, approximately 90% seen once. The specimen was PBMCs. Receptors originate from a woman aged 25 to 39 in good health and CMV-seropositive.

The chain employs TRBV27 and TRBJ2-3; TRBD2 matches at 12 bases. Germline V CDR1 and CDR2: MNHEY, SMNVEV (reference sequence). The V gene end was trimmed by 3 bases and the J gene end by 1 base; junction bases not matched to a gene: 11. The CDR3 has 19 residues. CDR3 DNA sequence: TGTGCCAGCAGTTTGACCCCTAGCGGGGGGGGATTTCGCACAGATACGCAGTATTTT. Translation gives CASSLTPSGGGFRTDTQYF.

The rearrangement links TRBV7-2 to TRBJ2-2; 8 nucleotides agree with TRBD2. V was pared by 3 bases and J by 3 bases, with 6 bases of the junction left unmatched. The CDR3 loop spans 16 amino acids. Per germline, CDR1 SGHTA and CDR2 FQGNSA. CDR3 in amino acids: CASSFGTSGYTGELFF. The DNA for the CDR3 is TGTGCCAGCAGCTTCGGAACTAGCGGCTACACCGGGGAGCTGTTTTTT.

V is TRBV27 and J is TRBJ2-1; 7 bases fit TRBD1. The CDR3 is made up of 15 amino acids. With V trimmed by 6 bases and J by 3 bases, 8 bases remained unmatched. Germline loops: CDR1 MNHEY, CDR2 SMNVEV (reference sequence). This CDR3 reads CASRRGQVGYNEQFF. The CDR3 nucleotides are TGTGCCAGCAGACGAGGACAGGTTGGCTACAATGAGCAGTTCTTC.